This T cell receptor (beta chain) was identified in a study of shared clonotypes between healthy human individuals. Study observations and caveats: Estimated clonotype richness was generally higher in naive than memory subsets.

Concerning this clone itself: Its specificity is not known.

Per germline, CDR1 MDHEN and CDR2 SYDVKM. There are 14 residues in the CDR3. V was clipped by 5 bases and J by 0 bases, with 8 bases between them. For every subset, genomic DNA was evenly distributed across several immunoSEQ plates. This table comes from immunoSEQ multiplex PCR, and its TCRdb copy is limited to in-frame clones, with some not included. The table shows roughly 2 million clones, with 85% to 95% occurring only once. The sample consisted of naive CD4+ T cells sorted from blood. The subset: CD45RA+ positively selected. This receptor was identified in a man between 18 and 29 years old in good health. The rearrangement links TRBV28 to TRBJ2-1; no clear D gene. The CDR3 DNA reads as TGTGCCAGCAGTACCTTCAGCTCCTACAATGAGCAGTTCTTC. This translates into CASSTFSSYNEQFF.